A selection of T cell receptor beta chains follows, all from one sample in a study of blood T cells in healthy people across ages. TCRdb re-derived calls from the 5' RACE reads in MiXCR, one entry per CDR3 protein. The sample carries 700,000 to 850,000 distinct CDR3 sequences, 53% recorded once. The source material was blood. The receptors come from an elderly man in good health. Each CDR3 is given with its conserved first and last residue. D genes are given only for firm matches. Not all rows give a size; the values are once, few, many and, for expanded clones, a class.

. TRBD1 TRBJ1-2 TRBV27 CASSFLRQGGNYGYTF TGTGCCAGCAGTTTCCTAAGACAGGGTGGAAACTATGGCTACACCTTC
few . TRBJ1-2 TRBV20-1 CSAADSLYGYTF TGCAGTGCAGCCGACAGTCTCTATGGCTACACCTTC
. TRBD1 TRBJ2-5 TRBV6-5 CASSTLGGWETQYF TGTGCCAGCAGTACCCTAGGGGGCTGGGAGACCCAGTACTTC
. . TRBJ1-2 TRBV3-1 CASSLREPYYGYTF TGTGCCAGCAGCCTGAGGGAGCCTTACTATGGCTACACCTTC
. . TRBJ2-1 TRBV20-1 CSARGLYRYNEQFF TGCAGTGCTAGAGGATTATACCGCTACAATGAGCAGTTCTTC
few TRBD1 TRBJ2-7 TRBV29-1 CSVGQGKYEQYF TGCAGCGTTGGACAGGGGAAGTACGAGCAGTACTTC
few . TRBJ1-2 TRBV25-1 CASSAAQGYGYTF TGTGCCAGCAGCGCAGCCCAAGGGTATGGCTACACCTTC
. TRBD2 TRBJ2-7 TRBV3-1 CASSQSWEGPHEQYF TGTGCCAGCAGCCAATCCTGGGAGGGCCCGCACGAGCAGTACTTC
. . TRBJ2-1 TRBV6-1 CAGVTTGSYNEQFF TGTGCCGGGGTAACAACCGGCTCCTACAATGAGCAGTTCTTC
. TRBD2 TRBJ2-3 TRBV20-1 CSKRTLAGTDTQYF TGCAGTAAGAGGACACTAGCGGGCACAGATACGCAGTATTTT
few . TRBJ2-7 TRBV7-9 CASSPAGLYEQYF TGTGCCAGCAGCCCGGCGGGGCTCTACGAGCAGTACTTC
. TRBD2 TRBJ2-4 TRBV28 CASSEVGTNNNIQYF TGTGCCAGCAGTGAAGTTGGGACTAATAACAACATCCAGTACTTC
many TRBD1 TRBJ2-5 TRBV2 CASSRDRGWETQYF TGTGCCAGCAGTCGGGACAGGGGGTGGGAGACCCAGTACTTC
few . TRBJ1-2 TRBV27 CASSTTGPPNYGYTF TGTGCCAGCAGTACTACAGGTCCTCCTAACTATGGCTACACCTTC
once . TRBJ2-5 TRBV7-3 CASSLRGVLRETQYF TGTGCCAGCAGCTTAAGAGGAGTCCTCCGGGAGACCCAGTACTTC
. TRBD1 TRBJ1-1 TRBV6-4 CAICHWDRDTEAFF TGTGCCATATGTCATTGGGACAGGGACACTGAAGCTTTCTTT
. . TRBJ2-7 TRBV10-3 CAISVVGAYEQYF TGTGCCATCAGTGTGGTAGGGGCCTACGAGCAGTACTTC
. TRBD2 TRBJ2-7 TRBV20-1 CSARAGTSNAEQYF TGCAGTGCTAGAGCCGGGACTAGCAATGCCGAGCAGTACTTC
once . TRBJ2-1 TRBV6-1 CAITPDGYEQFF TGTGCCATCACCCCGGACGGGTATGAGCAGTTCTTC
few . TRBJ2-3 TRBV7-2 CASSPRAVGNTQYF TGTGCCAGCAGCCCCAGAGCGGTTGGGAATACGCAGTATTTT
. TRBD2 TRBJ2-1 TRBV7-2 CASSSGGWRGSYNEQFF TGTGCCAGCAGCTCCGGGGGGTGGCGAGGGTCCTACAATGAGCAGTTCTTC
. . TRBJ1-1 TRBV6-2/TRBV6-3 CASTYGGGITEAFF TGTGCCAGCACCTACGGTGGCGGCATCACTGAAGCTTTCTTT